This TCR delta chain emerged from a study of gamma-delta T cells after stem cell transplantation. By frequency in the sample, this clone is large. In the same sample, other DNA sequences code for this CDR3. Trimming removed 1 base from V and 0 bases from J, with 20 bases in between. Germline V gene lookup returns CDR1 GEAIGNYY and CDR2 EKD. The CDR3 totals 18 residues. TCRdb called clones anew from the RT-PCR reads with CATT. Among over 1,500 delta-chain clones listed, 4% to 5% were seen once. V gene TRDV2 combines with J gene TRDJ1; the D is unclear. The sequence was obtained from a human donor. It is not recorded whose cells these are; they may come from a transplant donor. Sequenced material: gamma-delta T cells. The DNA of the CDR3 is TGTGCCTGTGACACTGCCGCCCGAACCCTCGCAAACACCGATAAACTCATCTTT. Residues: CACDTAARTLANTDKLIF.